The next 16 T cell receptor beta chains were all read from a single sample in a study of spatial heterogeneity in lung cancer. Time point in this sample: sample taken at primary tumor resection. TCRdb itself ran the 5' RACE reads through MiXCR, one entry per CDR3 protein. The table lists 40,000 or so distinct CDR3 sequences, around 5% of them singletons. The sequenced sample was PBMCs, obtained at surgery. The receptor source for this set is a female donor with early-stage non-small cell lung cancer.

This chain joins TRBV28 and TRBJ1-3; D possibly corresponds to TRBD1 (5 bases). V lost 7 bases, J lost 6 bases, and 16 bases lay in between. Germline CDR1 MDHEN, CDR2 SYDVKM. This CDR3 region has 14 residues. The CDR3 DNA follows: TGTGCCAGCACCCCCGCCAGGGAGATAAACACCATATATTTT. Translation: CASTPAREINTIYF.

V is TRBV7-8 and J is TRBJ2-7; 11 positions agree with TRBD2. CDR3 size: 16 residues. Germline assignment: CDR1 SGHVS and CDR2 FQNEAQ. With V trimmed by 4 bases and J by 0 bases, 5 bases remained unmatched. The CDR3 loop reads CASSSKTSGDSYEQYF. CDR3 bases: TGTGCCAGCAGCTCCAAGACTAGCGGGGACTCCTACGAGCAGTACTTC. Based on the CDR3 plus reference TRBV7-8 and TRBJ2-7, the full variable domain is GAGVSQSPRYKVAKRGQDVALRCDPISGHVSLFWYQQALGQGPEFLTYFQNEAQLDKSGLPSDRFFAERPEGSVSTLKIQRTQQEDSAVYLCASSSKTSGDSYEQYFGPGTRLTVT.

This clonotype was observed at least ten times. The J gene is TRBJ2-1, the V gene TRBV7-2; no firm D call. Germline V gene sequence: CDR1 SGHTA, CDR2 FQGNSA. This CDR3 contains 14 residues. V lost 2 bases and J lost 10, with 15 bases in between. CDR3 sequence (DNA): TGTGCCAGCAGCTTACTCCAAGGGATCGGCGAGCAGTTCTTC. Its translation: CASSLLQGIGEQFF.

This clonotype appeared many times. The J gene is TRBJ2-1, the V gene TRBV7-2, with 10 nucleotides matching TRBD1. This CDR3 contains 14 residues. Germline trimming cut 4 bases from V and 6 bases from J; bases unmatched to any gene: 3. The germline CDR1 and CDR2 sequences are SGHTA and FQGNSA. CDR3 bases: TGTGCCAGCAGCTGGGACAGGGGTGCCAATGAGCAGTTCTTC. It translates to CASSWDRGANEQFF.

This clonotype has more than one count but fewer than ten. The chain recombines TRBV6-1 with TRBJ1-6; D is ambiguous. This CDR3 has 15 amino acids. V dropped 0 bases and J dropped 9 bases, with 12 bases sitting between them. Germline-derived CDR1 and CDR2 are MNHNS and SASEGT. The CDR3: CASSEARLRISPLHF. As DNA, the CDR3 is TGTGCCAGCAGTGAAGCGCGGTTGAGGATTTCACCCCTCCACTTT.

This clonotype rates as medium-sized. The chain couples TRBV27 to TRBJ1-4; D is undetermined. Trimming took 3 bases from V and 5 from J, leaving 7 bases between them. There are 13 residues in the CDR3. Germline loops: CDR1 MNHEY, CDR2 SMNVEV (reference sequence). The CDR3 spells CASSFLANEKLFF. The CDR3 DNA reads as TGTGCCAGCAGTTTCTTGGCAAATGAAAAACTGTTTTTT.

The rearrangement links TRBV7-8 to TRBJ1-6; D unresolved. The CDR3 contains 14 residues. CDR1 and CDR2 (germline): SGHVS, FQNEAQ. The V end was cut by 3 bases, the J end by 3 bases, with 6 bases between. CDR3 residues: CASSFEIYNSPLHF. The DNA of the CDR3 is TGTGCCAGCAGCTTTGAAATCTATAATTCACCCCTCCACTTT.

Many counts were recorded for this clonotype. The chain recombines TRBV20-1 with TRBJ2-7; 8 positions agree with TRBD2. Germline V gives CDR1 DFQATT, CDR2 SNEGSKA (reference sequence). V dropped 2 bases and J dropped 6; count of bases not matched to a gene: 21. The CDR3 covers 18 residues. CDR3 in DNA: TGCAGTGCTAGAAATTTGGAGCGGGGGTCACATTCCCTCTCCGAGCAGTACTTC. Its translation is CSARNLERGSHSLSEQYF.

This clonotype occurred many times. The rearrangement links TRBV4-1 to TRBJ2-3; D is unresolved. The germline V gene has CDR1 MGHRA and CDR2 YSYEKL. Deletions cut 1 base from V and 4 bases from J, with 9 bases between. CDR3 size: 14 residues. CDR3: CASSQVRVADTQYF. For the CDR3, the DNA is TGCGCCAGCAGCCAAGTAAGGGTGGCAGATACGCAGTATTTT.

The V call is TRBV5-8, the J call TRBJ1-1; D possibly corresponds to TRBD1 (5 bases). This CDR3 is built from 14 residues. CDR1 SGHTS and CDR2 YDEGEE come from the germline V gene. The V end was cut by 5 bases, the J end by 8 bases, with 19 bases between. The CDR3 here is CASRPGRVGVEAFF. In DNA form, the CDR3 reads TGTGCCAGCAGGCCGGGACGGGTCGGGGTGGAAGCTTTCTTT.

This clonotype has a count of ten or more. The chain combines TRBV5-5 with TRBJ2-2; D might be TRBD1 (5 bases). Between the trimmed V and J ends, which lost 0 bases and 5 bases, there was a span of 8 bases. Looked up from germline, CDR1 is SGHKS and CDR2 is YYEKEE (reference sequence). The CDR3 covers 14 residues. The CDR3 DNA is TGTGCCAGCAGCTTGGTATCAGGGACCGGGGAGCTGTTTTTT. Protein sequence: CASSLVSGTGELFF.

The rearrangement uses TRBV10-1 and TRBJ2-1; TRBD2 agrees at 8 bases. The CDR3 extends over 13 amino acids. Germline CDR1 and CDR2: WNHNN and SYGVQD (reference sequence). Trimming cost V 5 bases and J 7 bases; bases outside gene matches: 4. In DNA form, the CDR3 reads TGCGCCAGCAGTTTAGCGGGGACGAATGAGCAGTTCTTC. This encodes CASSLAGTNEQFF.

This clonotype was found a few times. J is TRBJ1-1 and V is TRBV2, with D maybe TRBD1 (6 bases). Germline CDR1 and CDR2: SNHLY and FYNNEI. This CDR3 contains 13 residues. V was cut by 5 bases and J by 3 bases, with 10 bases left in between. CDR3: CASSWGRDTEAFF. The CDR3, as DNA: TGTGCCAGCAGTTGGGGGCGAGACACTGAAGCTTTCTTT.

This clonotype was seen repeatedly, ten times or more. J is TRBJ1-1 and V is TRBV5-5; no reliable D call. CDR1 is SGHKS, CDR2 YYEKEE, per germline (reference sequence). Deletions cut 1 base from V and 6 bases from J, with 10 bases between. The CDR3 contains 13 residues. This CDR3 is CASSLLSRAEAFF. In DNA form, the CDR3 reads TGTGCCAGCAGCTTGTTGTCGAGGGCTGAAGCTTTCTTT.

This clonotype was found many times. This sequence joins TRBV10-3 and TRBJ2-7; possibly TRBD1 or TRBD2 for D (6 bases each). The CDR3 covers 15 residues. Germline-derived CDR1 and CDR2 are ENHRY and SYGVKD. The V end was cut by 0 bases, the J end by 2 bases, with 11 bases between. CDR3 amino acids: CAISESMGGPYEQYF. In nucleotides, the CDR3 is TGTGCCATCAGTGAGTCGATGGGGGGCCCCTACGAGCAGTACTTC.

This clonotype was counted at least ten times. V and J are TRBV29-1 and TRBJ2-5; no clear D. Trimming cost V 5 bases and J 1 base, with 11 bases left between them. Germline V lookup: CDR1 SQVTM, CDR2 ANQGSEA. There are 13 residues in the CDR3. The CDR3, as DNA: TGCAGCGTTCCATGGGTGATCCAAGAGACCCAGTACTTC. Translating it yields CSVPWVIQETQYF.